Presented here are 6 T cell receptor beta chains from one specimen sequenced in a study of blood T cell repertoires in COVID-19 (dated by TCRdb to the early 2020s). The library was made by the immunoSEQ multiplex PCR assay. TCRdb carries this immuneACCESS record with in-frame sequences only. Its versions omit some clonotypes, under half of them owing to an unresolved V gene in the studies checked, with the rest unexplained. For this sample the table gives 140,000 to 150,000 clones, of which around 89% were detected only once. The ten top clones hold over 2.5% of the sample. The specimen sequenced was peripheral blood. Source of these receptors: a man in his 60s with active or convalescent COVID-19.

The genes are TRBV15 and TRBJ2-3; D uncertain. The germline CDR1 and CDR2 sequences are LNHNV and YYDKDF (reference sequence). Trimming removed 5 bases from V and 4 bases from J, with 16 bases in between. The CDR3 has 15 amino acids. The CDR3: CATSGRRSPSDTQYF. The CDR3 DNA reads TGTGCCACCAGCGGTAGACGGAGCCCCTCAGATACGCAGTATTTT.

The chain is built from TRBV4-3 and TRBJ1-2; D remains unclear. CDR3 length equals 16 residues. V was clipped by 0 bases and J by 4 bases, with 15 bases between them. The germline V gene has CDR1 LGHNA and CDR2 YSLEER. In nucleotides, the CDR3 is TGCGCCAGCAGCCAAGACCCCCGAGGCAGAGTCTATGGCTACACCTTC. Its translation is CASSQDPRGRVYGYTF.

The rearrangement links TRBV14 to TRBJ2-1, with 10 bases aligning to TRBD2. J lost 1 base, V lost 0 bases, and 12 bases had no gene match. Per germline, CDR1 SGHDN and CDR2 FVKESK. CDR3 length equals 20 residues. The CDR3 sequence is CASSQDQRLAGARSYNEQFF. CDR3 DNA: TGTGCCAGCAGCCAAGACCAGAGGCTAGCGGGAGCGCGGTCCTACAATGAGCAGTTCTTC.

DNA for the CDR3: TGTGCCACCAGCAGAGTAGCGGGGGGGGGCACAGATACGCAGTATTTT. Residues: CATSRVAGGGTDTQYF. This chain joins TRBV15 and TRBJ2-3; the match to TRBD2 covers 11 bases. Germline V gene lookup returns CDR1 LNHNV and CDR2 YYDKDF (reference sequence). The trim removed 1 base at V and 1 base at J, leaving 1 base unmatched. CDR3 length: 16 residues.

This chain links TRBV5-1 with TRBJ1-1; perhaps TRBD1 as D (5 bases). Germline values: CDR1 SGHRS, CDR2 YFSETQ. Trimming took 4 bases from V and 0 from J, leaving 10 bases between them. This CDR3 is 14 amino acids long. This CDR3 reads CASSRGEVNTEAFF. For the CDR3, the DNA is TGCGCCAGCAGCCGGGGGGAGGTGAACACTGAAGCTTTCTTT.

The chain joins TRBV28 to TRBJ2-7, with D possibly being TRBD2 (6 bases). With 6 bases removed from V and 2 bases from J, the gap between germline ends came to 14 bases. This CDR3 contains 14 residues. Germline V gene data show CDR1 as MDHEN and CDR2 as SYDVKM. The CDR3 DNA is TGTGCCAGCAGACCCCGGGACTTCACCTACGAGCAGTACTTC. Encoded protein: CASRPRDFTYEQYF. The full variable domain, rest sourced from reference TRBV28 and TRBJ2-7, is DVKVTQSSRYLVKRTGEKVFLECVQDMDHENMFWYRQDPGLGLRLIYFSYDVKMKEKGDIPEGYSVSREKKERFSLILESASTNQTSMYLCASRPRDFTYEQYFGPGTRLTVT.